These 2 T cell receptor beta chains were sequenced from one sample in a study of patients and donors after allogeneic stem cell transplantation. TCRdb re-analysed the RT-PCR reads in MiXCR, keeping a single row per CDR3 protein. The data hold 70,000 to 95,000 distinct CDR3 sequences, with around 5% observed a single time. Sequenced input: blood, either unsorted or a sorted T cell fraction (not recorded which). The source of these receptors is a human donor who was either an allogeneic HSCT recipient or a stem cell or donor lymphocyte infusion donor (not recorded which). It is not recorded whose cells these are; they may come from a transplant donor.

This clonotype was counted only a few times. This chain joins TRBV6-1 and TRBJ1-5, with 8 bases matching TRBD1. In germline, CDR1 is MNHNS, CDR2 SASEGT. This CDR3 spans 19 amino acids. J was trimmed by 0 bases and V by 6 bases; bases with no gene match: 16. CDR3 amino acids: CASRTVAGQEGRSNQPQHF. The CDR3 DNA reads TGTGCCAGCAGAACCGTTGCGGGACAGGAGGGACGTAGCAATCAGCCCCAGCATTTT.

The table lists this clonotype with many counts. The chain employs TRBV20-1 and TRBJ2-2, with 12 bases aligning to TRBD2. Germline CDR1 is DFQATT and CDR2 is SNEGSKA (reference sequence). CDR3 size: 15 residues. V was pared by 6 bases and J by 4 bases, with 6 bases of the junction left unmatched. This CDR3 is CSASSGGAGTGELFF. The CDR3 coding sequence is TGCAGTGCCTCTAGCGGGGGGGCCGGCACCGGGGAGCTGTTTTTT.